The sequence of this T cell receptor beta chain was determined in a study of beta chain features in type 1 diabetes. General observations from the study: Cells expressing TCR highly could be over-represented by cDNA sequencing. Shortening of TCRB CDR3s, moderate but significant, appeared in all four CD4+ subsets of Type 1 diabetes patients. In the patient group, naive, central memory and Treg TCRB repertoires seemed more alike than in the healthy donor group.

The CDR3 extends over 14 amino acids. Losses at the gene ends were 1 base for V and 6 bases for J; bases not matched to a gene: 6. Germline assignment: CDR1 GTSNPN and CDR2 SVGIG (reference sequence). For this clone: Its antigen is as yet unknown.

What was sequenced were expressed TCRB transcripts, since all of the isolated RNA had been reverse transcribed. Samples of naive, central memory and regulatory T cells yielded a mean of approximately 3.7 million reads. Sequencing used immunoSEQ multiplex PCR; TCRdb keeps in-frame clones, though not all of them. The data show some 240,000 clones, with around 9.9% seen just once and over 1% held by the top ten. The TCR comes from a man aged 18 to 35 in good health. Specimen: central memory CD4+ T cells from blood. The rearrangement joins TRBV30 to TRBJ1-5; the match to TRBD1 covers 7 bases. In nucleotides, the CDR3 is TGTGCCTGGAGTGGGGACAGTTGGGGTCAGCCCCAGCATTTT. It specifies CAWSGDSWGQPQHF.